What follows are 31 T cell receptor beta chains derived from one specimen sequenced in a study of T-cell memory formation after mild COVID-19. TCRdb re-called the 5' RACE reads through MiXCR, storing one row per CDR3 protein. The repertoire consists of under 300,000 distinct CDR3 sequences, with approximately 9% occurring once and the leading ten covering 22%. The source material was PBMCs or a T cell subset sorted from them (not recorded which). These receptors all stem from a man aged 18 to 35 who had mild COVID-19 (a few samples of this study predate the infection). Cell type and time point are not known.

The genes are TRBV6-5 and TRBJ1-1; D is possibly TRBD1 (6 bases). CDR1 and CDR2 (germline): MNHEY, SVGAGI. The germline V and J ends were trimmed by 6 bases and 1 base, with 18 bases remaining between them. The CDR3 is 16 amino acids. DNA of the CDR3: TGTGCCAGCAGCCGCAGGACAGAGGAGGCGAACACTGAAGCTTTCTTT. Translation: CASSRRTEEANTEAFF.

A few counts support this clonotype. This chain uses TRBV28 with TRBJ1-5; D is possibly TRBD1 (6 bases). The CDR3 totals 14 residues. Trimming stripped 5 bases from V and 0 bases from J, with 8 bases between. The germline CDR1 and CDR2 sequences are MDHEN and SYDVKM. The CDR3 loop reads CASSKGGSNQPQHF. CDR3 nucleotides: TGTGCCAGCAGTAAAGGGGGTAGCAATCAGCCCCAGCATTTT.

This clonotype came up a few times. V gene TRBV5-1 combines with J gene TRBJ2-2; 9 bases agree with TRBD1. Germline values: CDR1 SGHRS, CDR2 YFSETQ. CDR3 length equals 16 residues. The trim removed 4 bases at V and 2 bases at J, leaving 6 bases unmatched. CDR3 loop: CASSGPGQGNTGELFF. Written as DNA, the CDR3 is TGCGCCAGCAGCGGACCGGGACAGGGAAACACCGGGGAGCTGTTTTTT.

This sequence joins TRBV5-1 and TRBJ1-1; the D is unclear. CDR1 is SGHRS and CDR2 is YFSETQ in the germline V gene. Trimming stripped 4 bases from V and 1 base from J, with 11 bases between. This CDR3 has 14 amino acids. The CDR3 DNA sequence: TGCGCCAGCAGCCCGGTTATAGGGAACACTGAAGCTTTCTTT. Protein product: CASSPVIGNTEAFF.

V usage is TRBV7-3 and J usage is TRBJ2-2; unclear D gene. Germline V gives CDR1 SGHTA, CDR2 FQGTGA. CDR3 length: 13 residues. Between the trimmed V and J ends, which lost 3 bases and 5 bases, there was a span of 7 bases. This CDR3 is CASSFDGTGELFF. Here the CDR3 DNA reads TGTGCCAGCAGCTTTGACGGGACCGGGGAGCTGTTTTTT.

The chain links TRBV6-5 to TRBJ2-3, with 9 bases matching TRBD2. V gave up 2 bases and J gave up 4 bases; unmatched junction bases: 10. The CDR3 has 17 residues. The V gene's germline CDR1 is MNHEY and CDR2 SVGAGI. The CDR3 DNA reads as TGTGCCAGCAGTTACGCTAGCGGGGTCCCGGGGGCAGATACGCAGTATTTT. Amino acids: CASSYASGVPGADTQYF.

This clonotype was observed a few times. This sequence joins TRBV20-1 and TRBJ2-1, with 7 bases lining up with TRBD1. The ends lost 5 bases at V and 1 base at J; junction bases unmatched: 2. Germline V gives CDR1 DFQATT, CDR2 SNEGSKA (reference sequence). The CDR3 totals 13 residues. CDR3 bases: TGCAGTGCTCCACAGGGGTCCTACAATGAGCAGTTCTTC. It encodes CSAPQGSYNEQFF.

This chain links TRBV20-1 with TRBJ1-2; D gene ambiguous. V was pared by 5 bases and J by 4 bases, with 14 bases between. The CDR3 has 13 amino acids. CDR1 is DFQATT, CDR2 SNEGSKA, per germline (reference sequence). The CDR3 DNA is TGCAGTGCTGGCTACACCGCCCGCTATGGCTACACCTTC. Its translation: CSAGYTARYGYTF.

This clonotype occurred a few times. The chain uses TRBV12-3 or TRBV12-4 and TRBJ1-4, with D unclear. Trimming removed 3 bases at V and 3 bases at J, with 8 bases between. This CDR3 has 14 amino acids. The CDR3 is CASSFGPANEKLFF. The DNA of the CDR3 is TGTGCCAGCAGTTTCGGTCCAGCTAATGAAAAACTGTTTTTT.

This clonotype was seen many times. The chain has TRBV7-9 and TRBJ1-6; D call uncertain. This CDR3 spans 13 amino acids. CDR1 and CDR2 from the germline V gene are SEHNR and FQNEAQ (reference sequence). V was cut by 4 bases and J by 10 bases, with 11 bases left in between. The CDR3 nucleotides are TGTGCCAGCAGCTCCTGGACCGGGTCACCCCTCCACTTT. Translating it yields CASSSWTGSPLHF.

The chain carries TRBV11-2 and TRBJ1-1; 7 bases are a match to TRBD1. V shed 0 bases and J 4 bases; nucleotides not matched to a gene: 5. The CDR3 consists of 15 residues. Germline V lookup: CDR1 SGHAT, CDR2 FQNNGV. CDR3: CASSLDETGLTEAFF. The CDR3 DNA reads as TGTGCCAGCAGCTTAGATGAGACAGGGCTCACTGAAGCTTTCTTT.

V usage is TRBV15 and J usage is TRBJ2-1, with 7 bases fitting TRBD1. The CDR3 spans 15 residues. With 3 bases clipped from V and 10 bases from J, the junction kept 12 bases outside the gene matches. From germline, CDR1 is LNHNV and CDR2 YYDKDF (reference sequence). In DNA, the CDR3 is TGTGCCACCAGCAGCTCTCCGTTGACAGGGAACGAGCAGTTCTTC. Translation: CATSSSPLTGNEQFF.

V gene TRBV11-2 combines with J gene TRBJ1-2; the D is unclear. This CDR3 comprises 11 residues. Trimming cost V 8 bases and J 4 bases, with 8 bases left between them. Germline V gene sequence: CDR1 SGHAT, CDR2 FQNNGV. CDR3 bases: TGTGCCAGCCGGAAGAGCTATGGCTACACCTTC. Translation: CASRKSYGYTF.

V usage is TRBV7-2 and J usage is TRBJ1-4; D not certain. The CDR3 contains 13 residues. Germline loops: CDR1 SGHTA, CDR2 FQGNSA. The ends were cut back, 5 bases at V and 7 bases at J, with 11 bases in the middle. CDR3 coding DNA: TGTGCCAGCAGCAGGGCAGATGGTGAAAAACTGTTTTTT. Encoded protein: CASSRADGEKLFF.

In its sample, this clonotype was seen once. An end of the junction differs from the germline gene, which may be a read error. V is TRBV11-1 and J is TRBJ2-5; D gene ambiguous. The germline V gene encodes CDR1 SGHAT and CDR2 FQDESV (reference sequence). The CDR3 sequence is 11 residues long. Here the CDR3 reads CASSSPGPPDF. The CDR3 nucleotides read TGTGCCAGCAGCTCACCGGGCCCGCCGGACTTC.

This clonotype has a handful of counts. V usage is TRBV7-7 and J usage is TRBJ2-7; the D is unclear. V lost 1 base and J 0 bases, leaving 10 bases between the germline ends. CDR3 length: 15 amino acids. The V gene's germline CDR1 is SSHAT and CDR2 FNYEAQ (reference sequence). CDR3: CASSLGGSSSYEQYF. The DNA for the CDR3 is TGTGCCAGCAGCTTAGGCGGCAGTAGCTCCTACGAGCAGTACTTC.

This clonotype came up a few times. This rearrangement joins TRBV6-5 to TRBJ2-6; 11 bases are a match to TRBD1. Germline CDR1 and CDR2: MNHEY and SVGAGI. V shed 1 base, J shed 2 bases, and the junction held 4 bases outside the gene matches. The CDR3 extends over 18 amino acids. This CDR3 reads CASSYLGQGEPGANVLTF. As DNA, the CDR3 is TGTGCCAGCAGTTACTTGGGACAGGGGGAACCTGGGGCCAACGTCCTGACTTTC.

The J gene is TRBJ2-1, the V gene TRBV5-1; D remains ambiguous. CDR3 size: 15 residues. CDR1 and CDR2 (germline): SGHRS, YFSETQ. Trimming took 1 base from V and 5 from J, leaving 13 bases between them. CDR3 sequence: CASSLWSSLDNEQFF. The CDR3 bases are TGCGCCAGCAGCTTGTGGAGTAGCCTGGACAATGAGCAGTTCTTC.

The sample holds a few counts of this clonotype. CDR3 nucleotide sequence: TGTGCCAGTAGCAACGGTGAAGAGACCCAGTACTTC. Translated, it gives CASSNGEETQYF. This chain uses TRBV19 with TRBJ2-5; no definite D call. Germline V gene lookup returns CDR1 LNHDA and CDR2 SQIVND (reference sequence). CDR3 length equals 12 residues. The ends were cut back, 6 bases at V and 3 bases at J, with 8 bases in the middle.

This clonotype came up a few times. The gene calls are TRBV4-1 and TRBJ1-4; 7 bases fit TRBD1. Trimming at V came to 0 bases and at J to 3 bases, leaving 10 bases not matched to a gene. Germline V gene sequence: CDR1 MGHRA, CDR2 YSYEKL. CDR3 length equals 18 residues. The DNA of the CDR3 is TGCGCCAGCAGCCAAGATAAAGGGACAGTATTTGCTAATGAAAAACTGTTTTTT. Translation: CASSQDKGTVFANEKLFF.

The chain carries TRBV20-1 and TRBJ1-2; D is unresolved. The V gene's germline CDR1 is DFQATT and CDR2 SNEGSKA (reference sequence). Trimming took 2 bases from V and 8 from J, leaving 12 bases between them. The CDR3 is made up of 12 amino acids. CDR3 residues: CSARPSGVGYTF. The CDR3 DNA is TGCAGTGCTAGACCCTCCGGGGTGGGCTACACCTTC.

V usage is TRBV27 and J usage is TRBJ2-7; D call uncertain. CDR1 and CDR2 (germline): MNHEY, SMNVEV (reference sequence). The CDR3 is 14 amino acids. Deletions cut 5 bases from V and 1 base from J, with 12 bases between. CDR3 protein: CASSPLLGSYEQYV. The CDR3 DNA is TGTGCCAGCAGTCCCCTTCTAGGGTCCTACGAGCAGTACGTC.

Only one count was recorded for this clonotype. J is TRBJ2-7 and V is TRBV2, with D possibly matching TRBD2 (5 bases). The CDR3 is 12 amino acids. Germline assignment: CDR1 SNHLY and CDR2 FYNNEI. The DNA for the CDR3 is TGTGCTACGCGGGTGGGGACCTACGAGCAGTACTTC. Protein sequence: CATRVGTYEQYF.

This sequence joins TRBV27 and TRBJ2-3; D is undetermined. Looked up from germline, CDR1 is MNHEY and CDR2 is SMNVEV (reference sequence). Trimming removed 5 bases from V and 4 bases from J, with 13 bases in between. The CDR3 length is 14 residues. In DNA, the CDR3 is TGTGCCAGCAGTCTGGTTTTCACGGCAGATACGCAGTATTTT. Protein: CASSLVFTADTQYF.

This clonotype was detected a few times. This chain uses TRBV4-1 with TRBJ2-3; D not resolved. Trimming pared 6 bases from V and 6 bases from J, leaving 16 bases between. The CDR3 covers 14 residues. Germline V CDR1 and CDR2: MGHRA, YSYEKL. Written as DNA, the CDR3 is TGCGCCAGCAGTCCTACTGCCCCGGTGGATACGCAGTATTTT. Its translation is CASSPTAPVDTQYF.

This clonotype was seen a few times. The conserved phenylalanine or tryptophan is not found at the CDR3 terminus, so this likely reflects a read error. The rearrangement joins TRBV7-9 to TRBJ2-5, with TRBD2 matching over 9 bases. J was trimmed by 3 bases and V by 0 bases; bases with no gene match: 2. Germline V gives CDR1 SEHNR, CDR2 FQNEAQ (reference sequence). The CDR3 totals 15 residues. CDR3 sequence reads: CASSLASSGEETQYL. The DNA for the CDR3 is TGTGCCAGCAGCTTAGCGTCTAGCGGGGAAGAGACCCAGTACTTA.

V is TRBV5-1 and J is TRBJ1-3; D perhaps matches TRBD1 (6 bases). V was cut by 5 bases and J by 2 bases, with 14 bases left in between. The CDR3 has 15 amino acids. Per germline, CDR1 SGHRS and CDR2 YFSETQ. CDR3 amino acids: CASRYGWGPGNTIYF. CDR3 DNA sequence: TGCGCCAGCAGATACGGTTGGGGGCCTGGAAACACCATATATTTT.

This chain uses TRBV7-8 with TRBJ2-1; tentative D call: TRBD1 (5 bases). Germline V gene data show CDR1 as SGHVS and CDR2 as FQNEAQ. The V gene lost 2 bases and the J gene lost 9 bases, with 14 bases spanning the gap. This CDR3 contains 14 residues. The CDR3 spells CASSLIGADSEQFF. The DNA for the CDR3 is TGTGCCAGCAGCTTAATAGGGGCCGATAGTGAGCAGTTCTTC.

The chain employs TRBV19 and TRBJ1-4; D ambiguous. The CDR3 has 11 amino acids. Germline-derived CDR1 and CDR2 are LNHDA and SQIVND (reference sequence). Between the trimmed V and J ends, which lost 2 bases and 14 bases, there was a span of 9 bases. The CDR3 sequence: CASSIQQWLFF. The DNA of the CDR3 is TGTGCCAGTAGTATACAGCAGTGGCTGTTTTTT. Based on the CDR3 plus reference TRBV19 and TRBJ1-4, the full variable domain is DGGITQSPKYLFRKEGQNVTLSCEQNLNHDAMYWYRQDPGQGLRLIYYSQIVNDFQKGDIAEGYSVSREKKESFPLTVTSAQKNPTAFYLCASSIQQWLFFGSGTQLSVL.

Many counts were recorded for this clonotype. The rearrangement uses TRBV18 and TRBJ2-5; D uncertain. The CDR3 totals 11 residues. Germline V CDR1 and CDR2: KGHSH, LQKENI. V lost 3 bases, J lost 5 bases, and 4 bases lay in between. CDR3 residues: CASSPRETQYF. CDR3 coding DNA: TGTGCCAGCTCACCTCGGGAGACCCAGTACTTC.

This chain links TRBV10-3 with TRBJ2-7, with 10 bases identical to TRBD1. Germline-derived CDR1 and CDR2 are ENHRY and SYGVKD. This CDR3 is built from 14 residues. CDR3 sequence: CATSRGQGTYEQYV. The CDR3 DNA sequence: TGTGCCACCAGTAGGGGACAGGGGACCTACGAGCAGTACGTC.